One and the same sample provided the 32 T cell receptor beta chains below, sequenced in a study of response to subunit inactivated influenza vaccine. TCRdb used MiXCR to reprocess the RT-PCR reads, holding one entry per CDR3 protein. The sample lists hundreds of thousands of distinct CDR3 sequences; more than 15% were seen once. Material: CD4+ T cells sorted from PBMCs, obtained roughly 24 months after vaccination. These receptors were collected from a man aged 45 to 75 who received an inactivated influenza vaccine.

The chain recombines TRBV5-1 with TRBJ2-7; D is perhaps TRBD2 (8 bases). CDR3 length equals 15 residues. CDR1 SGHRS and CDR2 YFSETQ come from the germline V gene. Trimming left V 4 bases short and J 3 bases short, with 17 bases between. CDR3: CASSPGGTDYYEQYF. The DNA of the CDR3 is TGCGCCAGCAGCCCGGGGGGGACAGATTACTACGAGCAGTACTTC.

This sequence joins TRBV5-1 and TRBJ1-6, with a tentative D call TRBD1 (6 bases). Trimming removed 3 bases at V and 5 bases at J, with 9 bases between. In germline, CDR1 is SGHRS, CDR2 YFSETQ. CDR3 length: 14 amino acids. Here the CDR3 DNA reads TGCGCCAGCAGCTCCGGGACAAATAATTCACCCCTCCACTTT. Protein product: CASSSGTNNSPLHF.

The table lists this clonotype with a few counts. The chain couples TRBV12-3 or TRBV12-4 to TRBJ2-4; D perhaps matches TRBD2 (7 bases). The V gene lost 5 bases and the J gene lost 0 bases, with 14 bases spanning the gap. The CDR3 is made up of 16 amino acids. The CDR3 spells CASSRTGREAKNIQYF. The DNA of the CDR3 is TGTGCCAGCAGTCGAACAGGGAGGGAAGCCAAAAACATTCAGTACTTC.

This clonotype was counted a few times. The CDR3 bases are TGCGCCAGCAGCTTGTCCCAGGGGCTAGAGACCCAGTACTTC. It specifies CASSLSQGLETQYF. The chain links TRBV5-1 to TRBJ2-5; D is possibly TRBD1 (6 bases). V was clipped by 1 base and J by 4 bases, with 11 bases between them. Germline CDR1 is SGHRS and CDR2 is YFSETQ. This CDR3 has 14 residues.

The CDR3 coding sequence is TGTGCCAGCAGTCTAGACAGGGCGATGGAGACCCAGTACTTC. It codes for CASSLDRAMETQYF. The chain has TRBV2 and TRBJ2-5; 7 bases are a match to TRBD1. Per germline, CDR1 SNHLY and CDR2 FYNNEI. J gave up 5 bases and V 5 bases, and 8 bases lay outside the gene matches. This CDR3 contains 14 residues.

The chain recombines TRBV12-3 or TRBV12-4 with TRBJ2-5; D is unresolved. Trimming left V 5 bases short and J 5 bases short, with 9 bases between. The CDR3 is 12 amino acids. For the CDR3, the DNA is TGTGCCAGCAGTCTTAAGATGGAGACCCAGTACTTC. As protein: CASSLKMETQYF.

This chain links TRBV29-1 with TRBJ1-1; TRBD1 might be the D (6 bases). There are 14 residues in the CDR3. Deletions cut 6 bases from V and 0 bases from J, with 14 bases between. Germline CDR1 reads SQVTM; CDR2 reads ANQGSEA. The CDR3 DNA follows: TGCAGCGTCGCTAGGACAGCTTTGAACACTGAAGCTTTCTTT. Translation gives CSVARTALNTEAFF. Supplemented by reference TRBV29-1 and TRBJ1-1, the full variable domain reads SAVISQKPSRDICQRGTSLTIQCQVDSQVTMMFWYRQQPGQSLTLIATANQGSEATYESGFVIDKFPISRPNLTFSTLTVSNMSPEDSSIYLCSVARTALNTEAFFGQGTRLTVV.

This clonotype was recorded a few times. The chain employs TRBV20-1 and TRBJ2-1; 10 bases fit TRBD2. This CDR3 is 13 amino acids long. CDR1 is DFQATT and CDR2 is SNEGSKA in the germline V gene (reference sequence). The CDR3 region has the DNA TGCAGCCCCCTTCTAGCGGGAGTTAATGAGCAGTTCTTC. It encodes CSPLLAGVNEQFF.

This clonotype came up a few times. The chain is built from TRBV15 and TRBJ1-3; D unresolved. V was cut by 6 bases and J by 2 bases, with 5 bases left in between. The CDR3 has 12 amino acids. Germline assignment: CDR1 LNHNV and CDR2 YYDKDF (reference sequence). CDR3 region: CATRIPGNTIYF. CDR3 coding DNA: TGTGCCACCAGAATACCTGGAAACACCATATATTTT.

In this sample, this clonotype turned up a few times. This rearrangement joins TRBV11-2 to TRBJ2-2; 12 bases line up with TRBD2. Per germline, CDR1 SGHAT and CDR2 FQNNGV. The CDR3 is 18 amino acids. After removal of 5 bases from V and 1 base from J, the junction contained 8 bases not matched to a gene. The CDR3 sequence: CASSPRLAGELNTGELFF. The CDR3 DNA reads TGTGCCAGCAGCCCTAGACTAGCGGGGGAATTGAACACCGGGGAGCTGTTTTTT. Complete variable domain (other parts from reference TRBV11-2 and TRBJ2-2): EAGVAQSPRYKIIEKRQSVAFWCNPISGHATLYWYQQILGQGPKLLIQFQNNGVVDDSQLPKDRFSAERLKGVDSTLKIQPAKLEDSAVYLCASSPRLAGELNTGELFFGEGSRLTVL.

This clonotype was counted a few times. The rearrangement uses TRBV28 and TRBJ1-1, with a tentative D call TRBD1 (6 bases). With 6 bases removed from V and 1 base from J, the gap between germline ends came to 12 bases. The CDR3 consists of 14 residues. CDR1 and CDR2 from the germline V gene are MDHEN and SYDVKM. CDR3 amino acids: CASRALQGNTEAFF. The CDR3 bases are TGTGCCAGCAGGGCGTTACAGGGGAACACTGAAGCTTTCTTT.

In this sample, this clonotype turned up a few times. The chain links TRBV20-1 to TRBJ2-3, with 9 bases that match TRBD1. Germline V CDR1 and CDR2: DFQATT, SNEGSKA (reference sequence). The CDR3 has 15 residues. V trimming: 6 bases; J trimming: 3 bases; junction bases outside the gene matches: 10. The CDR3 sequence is CSASAPGQGTDTQYF. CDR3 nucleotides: TGCAGTGCATCTGCCCCGGGACAGGGAACAGATACGCAGTATTTT.

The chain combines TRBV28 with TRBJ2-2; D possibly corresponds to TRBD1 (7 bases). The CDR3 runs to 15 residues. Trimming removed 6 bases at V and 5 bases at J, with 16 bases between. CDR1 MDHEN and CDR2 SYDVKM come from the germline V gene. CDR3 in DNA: TGTGCCAGCAGAGCGAGGGGGCGGGAAACCGGGGAGCTGTTTTTT. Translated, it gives CASRARGRETGELFF.

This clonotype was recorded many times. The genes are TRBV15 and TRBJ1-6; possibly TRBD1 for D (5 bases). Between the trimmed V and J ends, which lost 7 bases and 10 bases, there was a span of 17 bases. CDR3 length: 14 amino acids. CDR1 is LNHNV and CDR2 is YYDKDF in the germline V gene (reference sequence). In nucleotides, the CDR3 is TGTGCCACCACGAGCCAGGGTATCCGGTCACCCCTCCACTTT. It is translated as CATTSQGIRSPLHF.

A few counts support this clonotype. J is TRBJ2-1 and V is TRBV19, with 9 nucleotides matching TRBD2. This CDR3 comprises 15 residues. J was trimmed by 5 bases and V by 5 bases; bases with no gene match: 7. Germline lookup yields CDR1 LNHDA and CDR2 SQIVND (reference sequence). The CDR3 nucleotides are TGTGCCAGTAGTCCGGGACTAGCCAGTAACAATGAGCAGTTCTTC. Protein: CASSPGLASNNEQFF. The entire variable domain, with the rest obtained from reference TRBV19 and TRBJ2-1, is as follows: DGGITQSPKYLFRKEGQNVTLSCEQNLNHDAMYWYRQDPGQGLRLIYYSQIVNDFQKGDIAEGYSVSREKKESFPLTVTSAQKNPTAFYLCASSPGLASNNEQFFGPGTRLTVL.

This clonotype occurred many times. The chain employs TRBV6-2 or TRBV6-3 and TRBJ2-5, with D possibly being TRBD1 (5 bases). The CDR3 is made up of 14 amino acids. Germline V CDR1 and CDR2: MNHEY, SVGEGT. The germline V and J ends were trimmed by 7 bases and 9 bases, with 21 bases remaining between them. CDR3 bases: TGTGCCAGCACCTTGGACAACTTCAATGGGGCCCAGTACTTC. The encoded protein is CASTLDNFNGAQYF.

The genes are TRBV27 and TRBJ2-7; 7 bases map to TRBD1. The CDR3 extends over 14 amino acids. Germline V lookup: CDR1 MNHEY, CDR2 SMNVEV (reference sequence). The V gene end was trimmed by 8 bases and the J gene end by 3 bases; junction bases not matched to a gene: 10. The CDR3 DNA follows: TGTGCCAGCCAAAGAACGGGACAGAACTACGAGCAGTACTTC. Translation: CASQRTGQNYEQYF.

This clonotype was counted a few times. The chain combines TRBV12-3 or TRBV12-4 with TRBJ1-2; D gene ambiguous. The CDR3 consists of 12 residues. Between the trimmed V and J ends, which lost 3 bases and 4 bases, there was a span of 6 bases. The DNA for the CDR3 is TGTGCCAGCAGTTTTGGCATCTATGGCTACACCTTC. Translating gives CASSFGIYGYTF.

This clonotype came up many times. The CDR3 spells CASSVVPYTDTQYF. CDR3 coding DNA: TGTGCCAGCAGCGTAGTACCATACACAGATACGCAGTATTTT. This chain uses TRBV9 with TRBJ2-3; no reliable D call. The germline CDR1 and CDR2 sequences are SGDLS and YYNGEE. V lost 0 bases and J lost 2, with 7 bases in between. CDR3 length equals 14 residues. The entire variable domain, with the rest obtained from reference TRBV9 and TRBJ2-3, is as follows: DSGVTQTPKHLITATGQRVTLRCSPRSGDLSVYWYQQSLDQGLQFLIQYYNGEERAKGNILERFSAQQFPDLHSELNLSSLELGDSALYFCASSVVPYTDTQYFGPGTRLTVL.

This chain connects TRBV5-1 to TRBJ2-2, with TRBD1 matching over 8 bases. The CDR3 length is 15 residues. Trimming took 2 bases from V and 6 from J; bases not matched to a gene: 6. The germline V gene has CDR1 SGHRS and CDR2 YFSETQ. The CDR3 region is CASSFRTGLAGELFF. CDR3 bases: TGCGCCAGCAGCTTCCGGACAGGGTTGGCCGGGGAGCTGTTTTTT.

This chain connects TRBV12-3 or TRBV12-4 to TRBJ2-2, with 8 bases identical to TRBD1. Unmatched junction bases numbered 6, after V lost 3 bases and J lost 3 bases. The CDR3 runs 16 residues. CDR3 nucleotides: TGTGCCAGCAGTTTGAATACAGGGGGGCACACCGGGGAGCTGTTTTTT. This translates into CASSLNTGGHTGELFF.

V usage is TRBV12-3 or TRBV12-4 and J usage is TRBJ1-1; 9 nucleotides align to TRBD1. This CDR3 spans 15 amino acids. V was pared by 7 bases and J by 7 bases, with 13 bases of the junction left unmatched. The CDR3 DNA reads TGTGCCAGCAACCCTCGGGACAGGGTTTTTGGTGAAGCTTTCTTT. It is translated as CASNPRDRVFGEAFF.

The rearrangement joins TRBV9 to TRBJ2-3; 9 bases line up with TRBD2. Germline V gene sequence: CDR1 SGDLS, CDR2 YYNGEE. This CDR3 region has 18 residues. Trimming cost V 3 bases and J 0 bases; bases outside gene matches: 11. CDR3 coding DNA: TGTGCCAGCAGCGCCCGTTGGGGGCTAGCGGGAAGCACAGATACGCAGTATTTT. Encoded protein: CASSARWGLAGSTDTQYF. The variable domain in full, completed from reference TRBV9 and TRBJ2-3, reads DSGVTQTPKHLITATGQRVTLRCSPRSGDLSVYWYQQSLDQGLQFLIQYYNGEERAKGNILERFSAQQFPDLHSELNLSSLELGDSALYFCASSARWGLAGSTDTQYFGPGTRLTVL.

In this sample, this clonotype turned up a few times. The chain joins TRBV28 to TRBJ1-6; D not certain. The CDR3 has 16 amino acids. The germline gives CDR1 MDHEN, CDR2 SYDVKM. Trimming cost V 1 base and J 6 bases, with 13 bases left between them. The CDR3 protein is CASSLFLGRGNSPLHF. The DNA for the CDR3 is TGTGCCAGCAGTTTATTTCTTGGGCGTGGTAATTCACCCCTCCACTTT.

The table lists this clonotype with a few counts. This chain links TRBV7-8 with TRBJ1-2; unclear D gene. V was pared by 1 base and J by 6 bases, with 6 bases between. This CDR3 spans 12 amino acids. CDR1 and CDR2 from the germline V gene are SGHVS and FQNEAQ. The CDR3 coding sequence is TGTGCCAGCAGCTTAGGTCCGAATGGCTACACCTTC. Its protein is CASSLGPNGYTF.

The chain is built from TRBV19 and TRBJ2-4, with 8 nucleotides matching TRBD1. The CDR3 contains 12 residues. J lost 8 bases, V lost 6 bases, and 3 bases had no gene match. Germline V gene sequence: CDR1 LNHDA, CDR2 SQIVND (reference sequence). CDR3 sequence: CASRGTGDIQYF. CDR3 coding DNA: TGTGCCAGTAGGGGGACAGGAGACATTCAGTACTTC.

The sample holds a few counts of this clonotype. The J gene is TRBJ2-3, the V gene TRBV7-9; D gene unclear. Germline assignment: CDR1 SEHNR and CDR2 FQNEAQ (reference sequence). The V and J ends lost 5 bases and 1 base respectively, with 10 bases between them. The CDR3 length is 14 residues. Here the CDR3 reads CASSPRIGTDTQYF. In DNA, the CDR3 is TGTGCCAGCAGCCCCAGGATCGGCACAGATACGCAGTATTTT.

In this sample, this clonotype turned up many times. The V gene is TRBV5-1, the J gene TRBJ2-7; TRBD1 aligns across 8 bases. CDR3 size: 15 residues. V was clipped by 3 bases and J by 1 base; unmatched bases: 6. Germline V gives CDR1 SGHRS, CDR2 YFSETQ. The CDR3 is CASSSGTGGSYEQYF. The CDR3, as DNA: TGCGCCAGCAGCTCAGGGACAGGTGGATCCTACGAGCAGTACTTC.

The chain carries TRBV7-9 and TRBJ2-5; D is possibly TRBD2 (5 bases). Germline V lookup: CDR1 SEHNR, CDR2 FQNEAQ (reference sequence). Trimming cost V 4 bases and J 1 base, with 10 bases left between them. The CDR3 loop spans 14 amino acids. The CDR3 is CASSWEKVQETQYF. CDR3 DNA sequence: TGTGCCAGCAGCTGGGAGAAAGTCCAAGAGACCCAGTACTTC.

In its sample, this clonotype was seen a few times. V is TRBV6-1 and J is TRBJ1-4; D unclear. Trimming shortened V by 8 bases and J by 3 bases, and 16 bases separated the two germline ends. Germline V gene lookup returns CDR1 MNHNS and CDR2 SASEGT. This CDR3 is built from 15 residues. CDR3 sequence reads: CASVRASPPNEKLFF. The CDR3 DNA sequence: TGTGCCAGCGTGCGGGCGTCTCCGCCTAATGAAAAACTGTTTTTT.

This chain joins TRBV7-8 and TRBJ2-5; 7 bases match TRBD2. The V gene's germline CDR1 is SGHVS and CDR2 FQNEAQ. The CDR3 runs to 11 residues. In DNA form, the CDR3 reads TGTGCTGGGGGGGGAACGGAGACCCAGTACTTC. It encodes CAGGGTETQYF.

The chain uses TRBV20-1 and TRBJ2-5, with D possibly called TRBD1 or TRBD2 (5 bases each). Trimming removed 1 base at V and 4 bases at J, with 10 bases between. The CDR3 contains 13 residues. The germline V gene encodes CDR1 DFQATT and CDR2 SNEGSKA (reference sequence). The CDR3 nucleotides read TGCAGTGCTAGAGTGGTTGGGGGAGAGACCCAGTACTTC. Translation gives CSARVVGGETQYF.